The entry below gives a single TCR beta chain sequence along with its context. The antigen is undetermined. The data belong to a study of shared clonotypes between healthy human individuals. Whole-study findings and limits: Depth of sequencing was expected to influence donor clonotype sharing.

The CDR3 has 16 residues. V was pared by 3 bases and J by 3 bases, with 2 bases of the junction left unmatched. Germline assignment: CDR1 KGHSH and CDR2 LQKENI. Clones were sequenced by immunoSEQ multiplex PCR, and TCRdb holds only the in-frame ones, with some missing. The table has 2.3 million or so clones, approximately 93% seen once; the top ten hold about 0.37%. The chain has TRBV18 and TRBJ2-2; 12 nucleotides align to TRBD2. Sequencing was done on a sample of naive CD4+ T cells from PBMCs. Subset given: CD45RA+ positively selected. The sequence was obtained from a man aged 18-30 years in good health. Some clones in this sample may be carry-over from other donors' samples. CDR3 in DNA: TGTGCCAGCTCACCGACTAGCGGGAGTGACACCGGGGAGCTGTTTTTT. This translates into CASSPTSGSDTGELFF.